This paragraph reports one TCR beta chain. Its antigen is not identified. The CDR3 consists of 15 residues. Looked up from germline, CDR1 is MNHEY and CDR2 is SMNVEV (reference sequence). Trimming left V 1 base short and J 3 bases short, with 10 bases between. Primers for the PCR totalled 60 Vbeta and 13 Jbeta. Produced via immunoSEQ multiplex PCR; TCRdb's table is partial and in-frame only. The sample lists some 150,000 clones, about 80% occurring once. This entry belongs to a study of cytomegalovirus exposure and HLA in healthy donors. General observations from the study: In a later analysis, productive TCRs from donors in an Asian-associated ancestry cluster reportedly carried fewer N-insertions than the cohort mean.

The V gene is TRBV27, the J gene TRBJ1-5; D is ambiguous. This clonotype was sampled from a man between 25 and 39 years old in good health and CMV-seronegative. Sequenced sample: PBMCs. CDR3 sequence: CASSLFRQDNQPQHF. Here the CDR3 DNA reads TGTGCCAGCAGTTTATTTCGACAAGACAATCAGCCCCAGCATTTT.